A selection of T cell receptor beta chains follows, all from one sample in a study of blood T cell repertoires in COVID-19. Clones were sequenced by immunoSEQ multiplex PCR, and TCRdb holds only the in-frame ones, with some missing. The sample shows 300,000 to 350,000 clones, about 87% of them seen only once. Sequencing was done on a sample of peripheral blood. The origin of the receptors is a man aged 30 to 39 with COVID-19, enrolled during active disease. The CDR3 runs from the conserved cysteine through the conserved F or W. Fields, in order: clone size, J gene, D gene, V gene, CDR3 protein, CDR3 DNA. The D gene is left open where the match is weak. Clone size appears in some rows only: once, few, many, or a class for an expanded clone.

clone size: few; J gene: TRBJ2-1; D gene: TRBD2; V gene: TRBV15; CDR3 protein: CATSSPRGYEQFF; CDR3 DNA: TGTGCCACCAGCAGCCCGCGGGGGTATGAGCAGTTCTTC
clone size: NA; J gene: TRBJ1-6; D gene: TRBD1; V gene: TRBV6-5; CDR3 protein: CASSPRQGANSPLHF; CDR3 DNA: TGTGCCAGCAGTCCCCGACAGGGGGCGAATTCACCCCTCCACTTT
clone size: NA; J gene: TRBJ2-1; D gene: NA; V gene: TRBV6-5; CDR3 protein: CASTPRGGYYNEQFF; CDR3 DNA: TGTGCCAGCACCCCTCGGGGAGGATACTACAATGAGCAGTTCTTC
clone size: NA; J gene: TRBJ2-3; D gene: TRBD1; V gene: TRBV9; CDR3 protein: CASSQEDREMIDTQYF; CDR3 DNA: TGTGCCAGCAGCCAAGAGGACAGGGAGATGATAGATACGCAGTATTTT
clone size: NA; J gene: TRBJ2-7; D gene: TRBD1; V gene: TRBV12-3/TRBV12-4; CDR3 protein: CASRGQGTYEQYF; CDR3 DNA: TGTGCCAGCAGGGGACAGGGGACCTACGAGCAGTACTTC
clone size: NA; J gene: TRBJ2-1; D gene: NA; V gene: TRBV7-2; CDR3 protein: CASSLGREPYNEQFF; CDR3 DNA: TGTGCCAGCAGCTTAGGCCGAGAACCCTACAATGAGCAGTTCTTC
clone size: NA; J gene: TRBJ1-2; D gene: NA; V gene: TRBV5-5; CDR3 protein: CASSLPETYGYTF; CDR3 DNA: TGTGCCAGCAGCTTGCCAGAAACATATGGCTACACCTTC
clone size: NA; J gene: TRBJ2-5; D gene: NA; V gene: TRBV5-1; CDR3 protein: CASSLGQGGETQYF; CDR3 DNA: TGCGCCAGCAGCTTGGGTCAGGGCGGAGAGACCCAGTACTTC
clone size: NA; J gene: TRBJ2-7; D gene: NA; V gene: TRBV6-5; CDR3 protein: CASRRFAYEQYF; CDR3 DNA: TGTGCCAGCAGGCGATTTGCGTACGAGCAGTACTTC
clone size: NA; J gene: TRBJ2-5; D gene: TRBD2; V gene: TRBV11-3; CDR3 protein: CASSLDPTLAGGRETQYF; CDR3 DNA: TGTGCCAGCAGCTTAGATCCCACCTTAGCGGGGGGGCGAGAGACCCAGTACTTC
clone size: few; J gene: TRBJ2-7; D gene: TRBD1; V gene: TRBV2; CDR3 protein: CAARPGTGISYEQYF; CDR3 DNA: TGTGCCGCCAGACCCGGGACAGGAATATCCTACGAGCAGTACTTC
clone size: NA; J gene: TRBJ2-3; D gene: TRBD2; V gene: TRBV6-5; CDR3 protein: CASLPHSGWTDTQYF; CDR3 DNA: TGTGCCAGCTTACCTCATAGCGGGTGGACAGATACGCAGTATTTT
clone size: NA; J gene: TRBJ2-1; D gene: NA; V gene: TRBV6-2/TRBV6-3; CDR3 protein: CASSYSRKQFF; CDR3 DNA: TGTGCCAGCAGTTACTCCAGAAAGCAGTTCTTC
clone size: NA; J gene: TRBJ1-1; D gene: NA; V gene: TRBV5-6; CDR3 protein: CASSLLQVGTEAFF; CDR3 DNA: TGTGCCAGCAGCTTGTTGCAGGTTGGGACTGAAGCTTTCTTT
clone size: NA; J gene: TRBJ1-3; D gene: NA; V gene: TRBV12-3/TRBV12-4; CDR3 protein: CASSLSGNTIYF; CDR3 DNA: TGTGCCAGCAGCCTCTCTGGAAACACCATATATTTT
clone size: NA; J gene: TRBJ2-7; D gene: TRBD2; V gene: TRBV7-2; CDR3 protein: CASSLEGTSGRGEQYF; CDR3 DNA: TGTGCCAGCAGCTTAGAAGGGACTAGCGGGAGAGGCGAGCAGTACTTC
clone size: NA; J gene: TRBJ2-3; D gene: TRBD2; V gene: TRBV7-6; CDR3 protein: CASSLESPGRKTDTQYF; CDR3 DNA: TGTGCCAGCAGCTTAGAGTCTCCCGGGAGGAAAACAGATACGCAGTATTTT
clone size: NA; J gene: TRBJ2-7; D gene: NA; V gene: TRBV3-1/TRBV3-2; CDR3 protein: CASSTRLKFLSYEQYF; CDR3 DNA: TGTGCCAGCAGCACCCGACTGAAATTTTTGTCCTACGAGCAGTACTTC
clone size: NA; J gene: TRBJ2-1; D gene: NA; V gene: TRBV7-2; CDR3 protein: CASSPHLNLEQFF; CDR3 DNA: TGTGCCAGCAGCCCACACCTGAATCTCGAGCAGTTCTTC
clone size: once; J gene: TRBJ2-7; D gene: TRBD1; V gene: TRBV19; CDR3 protein: CASSIGTGTGGYEQYF; CDR3 DNA: TGTGCCAGTAGTATAGGCACCGGGACAGGGGGCTACGAGCAGTACTTC
clone size: NA; J gene: TRBJ2-1; D gene: NA; V gene: TRBV28; CDR3 protein: CASSRDSYNEQFF; CDR3 DNA: TGTGCCAGCAGCCGGGACTCCTACAATGAGCAGTTCTTC